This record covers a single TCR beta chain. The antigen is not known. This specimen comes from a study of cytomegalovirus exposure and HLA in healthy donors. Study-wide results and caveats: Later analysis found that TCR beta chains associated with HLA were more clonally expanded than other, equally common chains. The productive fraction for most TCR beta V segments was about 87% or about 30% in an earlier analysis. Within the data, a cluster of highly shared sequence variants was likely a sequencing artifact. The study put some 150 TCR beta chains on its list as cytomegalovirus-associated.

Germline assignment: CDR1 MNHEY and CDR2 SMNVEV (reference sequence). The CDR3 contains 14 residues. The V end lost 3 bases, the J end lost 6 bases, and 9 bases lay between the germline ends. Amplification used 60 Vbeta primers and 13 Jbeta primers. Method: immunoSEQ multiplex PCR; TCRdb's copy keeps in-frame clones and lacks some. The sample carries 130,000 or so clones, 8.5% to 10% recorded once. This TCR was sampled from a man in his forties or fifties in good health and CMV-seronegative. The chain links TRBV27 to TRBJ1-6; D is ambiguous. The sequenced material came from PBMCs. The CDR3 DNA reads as TGTGCCAGCAGTTTTGGCAGAACTAATTCACCCCTCCACTTT. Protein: CASSFGRTNSPLHF.